Shown below are 24 T cell receptor beta chains from a single sample sequenced in a study of response to subunit inactivated influenza vaccine (dated by TCRdb to the late 2010s). Libraries were built with RT-PCR. The instrument was an Illumina HiSeq 2500. Clones were called with MiXCR by TCRdb after fastp trimmed the public reads at Q25, and only in-frame beta chains were retained. Entries are consolidated by CDR3 protein sequence, retaining the most common genes and DNA. Counted in this sample were fewer than 800,000 distinct CDR3 sequences; 15% to 17% of them appeared once. The ten largest clones represent around 10% of the sample. The material was PBMCs from blood, obtained approximately 12 days after vaccination. These receptors were obtained from a man aged 50 to 59 who received an inactivated influenza vaccine. Donor details come from another sample of the same person, matched by shared clones.

This clonotype was picked up a small number of times. The chain combines TRBV29-1 with TRBJ2-5, with TRBD1 identical over 7 bases. The CDR3 is made up of 16 amino acids. V shed 6 bases, J shed 10 bases, and the junction held 23 bases outside the gene matches. CDR1 SQVTM and CDR2 ANQGSEA come from the germline V gene. The CDR3 DNA is TGCAGCGTACGAGCCCTAAACAGGGGACCCCTCGTGGACCAGTACTTC. Translating it yields CSVRALNRGPLVDQYF.

This clonotype has only a few counts. The chain carries TRBV4-3 and TRBJ2-2; TRBD1 matches 8 bases. After removal of 1 base from V and 5 bases from J, the junction contained 3 bases not matched to a gene. This CDR3 contains 15 residues. Germline V gene sequence: CDR1 LGHNA, CDR2 YSLEER. CDR3 protein: CASSQGRGRTGELFF. In nucleotides, the CDR3 is TGCGCCAGCAGCCAAGGCAGGGGGCGTACCGGGGAGCTGTTTTTT.

This clonotype turned up a few times. The rearrangement links TRBV12-3 or TRBV12-4 to TRBJ1-2, with TRBD1 as a possible D gene (6 bases). V lost 9 bases to trimming and J lost 2 bases, with 13 bases between them. The length of the CDR3 is 13 residues. The CDR3 spells CASRKGGNYGYTF. In nucleotides, the CDR3 is TGTGCCAGTAGAAAGGGGGGGAACTATGGCTACACCTTC.

V usage is TRBV6-5 and J usage is TRBJ1-6; no clear D. Germline V lookup: CDR1 MNHEY, CDR2 SVGAGI. The CDR3 length is 15 residues. V lost 0 bases, J lost 9 bases, and 12 bases lay in between. The CDR3 protein is CASSYSYRGSSPLHF. The CDR3 bases are TGTGCCAGCAGTTACTCGTATCGGGGTTCTTCACCCCTCCACTTT.

The J gene is TRBJ2-5, the V gene TRBV5-5; D may be TRBD2 (6 bases). Germline-derived CDR1 and CDR2 are SGHKS and YYEKEE (reference sequence). The CDR3 loop spans 18 amino acids. Trimming stripped 0 bases from V and 3 bases from J, with 21 bases between. CDR3 nucleotides: TGTGCCAGCAGCTTGGTACATGTCGGGAGTATGCTTGAAGAGACCCAGTACTTC. Translated, it gives CASSLVHVGSMLEETQYF.

This CDR3 reads CASSSRTDKETQYF. The CDR3 DNA reads TGTGCCAGCAGTTCTAGAACAGATAAAGAGACCCAGTACTTC. The chain is built from TRBV28 and TRBJ2-5; no clear D. V was cut by 4 bases and J by 3 bases, with 12 bases left in between. Germline V lookup: CDR1 MDHEN, CDR2 SYDVKM. This CDR3 region has 14 residues.

This clonotype was detected a few times. The chain uses TRBV25-1 and TRBJ1-1; 8 bases align to TRBD1. Unmatched junction bases numbered 10, after V lost 3 bases and J lost 7 bases. The CDR3 spans 15 residues. CDR1 and CDR2 from the germline V gene are MGHDK and SYGVNS. CDR3 DNA: TGTGCCAGCAGTGAGGGGTGGACAGGGTTCGATGAAGCTTTCTTT. It is translated as CASSEGWTGFDEAFF.

The rearrangement links TRBV15 to TRBJ2-7; TRBD2 is a possible D gene (6 bases). The CDR3 has 16 amino acids. Trimming pared 5 bases from V and 4 bases from J, leaving 21 bases between. Looked up from germline, CDR1 is LNHNV and CDR2 is YYDKDF (reference sequence). The CDR3 sequence is CATSGERASLGYEQYF. The CDR3 DNA sequence: TGTGCCACCAGCGGTGAGCGGGCAAGCTTAGGGTACGAGCAGTACTTC.

A few counts support this clonotype. This sequence joins TRBV7-9 and TRBJ2-5; 7 bases fit TRBD1. CDR3 length: 15 residues. Trimming at V came to 2 bases and at J to 2 bases, leaving 5 bases not matched to a gene. The germline V gene has CDR1 SEHNR and CDR2 FQNEAQ (reference sequence). In DNA, the CDR3 is TGTGCCAGCAGCTTATTCGGGACAGTTCAAGAGACCCAGTACTTC. It translates to CASSLFGTVQETQYF.

This clonotype was recorded many times. The chain links TRBV29-1 to TRBJ2-3; no firm D call. The CDR3 is 12 amino acids. In germline, CDR1 is SQVTM, CDR2 ANQGSEA. Trimming removed 4 bases at V and 2 bases at J, with 7 bases between. In DNA form, the CDR3 reads TGCAGCGTTGTCCTAGACACAGATACGCAGTATTTT. Its translation: CSVVLDTDTQYF.

The chain couples TRBV4-3 to TRBJ1-4; D might be TRBD1 (5 bases). The germline gives CDR1 LGHNA, CDR2 YSLEER. The CDR3 has 15 amino acids. Trimming shortened V by 0 bases and J by 8 bases, and 13 bases separated the two germline ends. DNA of the CDR3: TGCGCCAGCAGCCAAGATCAGGGAAGAGGGGAAAAACTGTTTTTT. It codes for CASSQDQGRGEKLFF.

The V call is TRBV6-5, the J call TRBJ2-7; D is possibly TRBD1 (6 bases). V was trimmed by 2 bases and J by 3 bases, leaving 11 bases between them. From germline, CDR1 is MNHEY and CDR2 SVGAGI. This CDR3 region has 14 residues. The CDR3 DNA reads TGTGCCAGCAGTTACGACCAGGGGATCTACGAGCAGTACTTC. Its protein is CASSYDQGIYEQYF.

In its sample, this clonotype was seen a few times. V usage is TRBV7-2 and J usage is TRBJ2-5; the D is unclear. The germline gives CDR1 SGHTA, CDR2 FQGNSA. The CDR3 consists of 13 residues. V was clipped by 5 bases and J by 6 bases, with 13 bases between them. The CDR3 sequence is CASSPSNRQTQYF. CDR3 in DNA: TGTGCCAGCAGCCCCTCTAATCGACAGACCCAGTACTTC.

This rearrangement joins TRBV6-2 or TRBV6-3 to TRBJ2-7; D is undetermined. Germline V gene lookup returns CDR1 MNHEY and CDR2 SVGEGT. This CDR3 comprises 12 residues. V was pared by 7 bases and J by 4 bases, with 11 bases between. The CDR3 reads CASTNNEYEQYF. Here the CDR3 DNA reads TGTGCCAGCACCAATAACGAGTACGAGCAGTACTTC.

This clonotype was observed many times. The V and J genes are TRBV7-2 and TRBJ2-3, with no clear D. Germline values: CDR1 SGHTA, CDR2 FQGNSA. This CDR3 has 14 residues. V lost 3 bases, J lost 6 bases, and 13 bases lay in between. CDR3 sequence reads: CASSLFRARDTQYF. The CDR3 DNA sequence: TGTGCCAGCAGCTTGTTTAGGGCCAGGGATACGCAGTATTTT.

The genes are TRBV15 and TRBJ2-3, with 11 bases lining up with TRBD1. The CDR3 sequence is 15 residues long. From germline, CDR1 is LNHNV and CDR2 YYDKDF (reference sequence). J lost 3 bases, V lost 5 bases, and 4 bases had no gene match. CDR3 amino acids: CATSGQGAGTDTQYF. The CDR3 DNA sequence: TGTGCCACCAGCGGACAGGGGGCTGGGACAGATACGCAGTATTTT.

The rearrangement links TRBV5-4 to TRBJ1-2; 10 bases line up with TRBD1. Per germline, CDR1 SGHNT and CDR2 YYREEE (reference sequence). This CDR3 has 14 residues. The V gene end was trimmed by 4 bases and the J gene end by 5 bases; junction bases not matched to a gene: 5. CDR3 bases: TGTGCCAGCAGCCCCCGGGACAGGGGTTATGGCTACACCTTC. Translating gives CASSPRDRGYGYTF.

In this sample, this clonotype turned up a few times. This rearrangement joins TRBV29-1 to TRBJ2-5; the D gene is possibly TRBD2 (5 bases). Germline CDR1 is SQVTM and CDR2 is ANQGSEA. The CDR3 consists of 14 residues. V shed 3 bases and J shed 7 bases, with 18 bases lying between them. The chain's CDR3 is CSVEADSRMGTQYF. CDR3 DNA sequence: TGCAGCGTTGAGGCGGACTCGAGAATGGGGACCCAGTACTTC.

This clonotype came up a few times. V is TRBV5-1 and J is TRBJ2-2, with TRBD1 identical over 8 bases. This CDR3 contains 15 residues. J was trimmed by 9 bases and V by 3 bases; bases with no gene match: 10. CDR1 and CDR2 from the germline V gene are SGHRS and YFSETQ. This chain's CDR3 is CASSSGQGPHRELFF. The CDR3 coding sequence is TGCGCCAGCAGCTCAGGACAGGGCCCTCACCGGGAGCTGTTTTTT.

V and J are TRBV7-2 and TRBJ2-1; 7 positions match TRBD1. CDR3 length equals 16 residues. Germline V gene lookup returns CDR1 SGHTA and CDR2 FQGNSA. The V gene end was trimmed by 4 bases and the J gene end by 6 bases; junction bases not matched to a gene: 12. Here the CDR3 DNA reads TGTGCCAGCAGCTCGACAGGGCGAGTGGTTCGCAATGAGCAGTTCTTC. Its protein product is CASSSTGRVVRNEQFF.

This rearrangement joins TRBV14 to TRBJ2-2; D not resolved. The germline V gene has CDR1 SGHDN and CDR2 FVKESK. The ends were cut back, 4 bases at V and 3 bases at J, with 12 bases in the middle. This CDR3 contains 15 residues. The DNA of the CDR3 is TGTGCCAGCAGCCGATATACTGCCCACACCGGGGAGCTGTTTTTT. This translates into CASSRYTAHTGELFF.

This clonotype was detected a few times. The CDR3 sequence is CASSLYGSSSNEQFF. The CDR3 DNA sequence: TGTGCCAGTAGCCTCTACGGTTCCTCGAGCAATGAGCAGTTCTTC. The chain carries TRBV19 and TRBJ2-1; D ambiguous. From germline, CDR1 is LNHDA and CDR2 SQIVND (reference sequence). The CDR3 has 15 amino acids. Trimming removed 6 bases from V and 6 bases from J, with 18 bases in between.

This clonotype occurred a few times. This rearrangement joins TRBV11-2 to TRBJ2-4; maybe TRBD1 (7 bases). V was clipped by 5 bases and J by 1 base, with 12 bases between them. The CDR3 contains 15 residues. From germline, CDR1 is SGHAT and CDR2 FQNNGV. The CDR3 region is CASSLRGAAKNIQYF. CDR3 coding DNA: TGTGCCAGCAGCCTCAGGGGGGCGGCCAAAAACATTCAGTACTTC.

This chain connects TRBV12-3 or TRBV12-4 to TRBJ1-2, with 7 bases aligning to TRBD1. Trimming cost V 5 bases and J 4 bases; bases outside gene matches: 16. CDR3 size: 17 residues. The CDR3 coding sequence is TGTGCCAGCAGTGCGGGGTGGGACAGCCAATCGGGCTATGGCTACACCTTC. Translated: CASSAGWDSQSGYGYTF.